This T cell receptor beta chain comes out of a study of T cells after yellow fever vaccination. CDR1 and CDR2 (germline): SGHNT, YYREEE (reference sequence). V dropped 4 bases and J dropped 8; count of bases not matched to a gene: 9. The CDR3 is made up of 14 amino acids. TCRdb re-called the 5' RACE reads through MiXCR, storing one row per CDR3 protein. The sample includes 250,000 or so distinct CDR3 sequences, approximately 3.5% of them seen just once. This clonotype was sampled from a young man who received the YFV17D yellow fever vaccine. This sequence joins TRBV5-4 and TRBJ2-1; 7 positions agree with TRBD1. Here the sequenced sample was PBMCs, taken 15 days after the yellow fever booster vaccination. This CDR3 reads CASSLGTEYYEQFF. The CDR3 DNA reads TGTGCCAGCAGCCTCGGGACAGAGTACTATGAGCAGTTCTTC.